This T cell receptor (beta chain) was captured in a study of early T cells in non-severe SARS-CoV-2 infection. On the study more broadly: The authors sequenced bulk RNA from unsorted whole blood, leaving chains unpaired.

Study-level findings and limits: VDJdb matching, biased toward anti-spike CD8 responses, missed private and CD4 specificities.

This clonotype was detected many times. Antigen: not known. Attached unique molecular identifiers marked individual cDNA molecules. One entry per CDR3 protein results from TCRdb running MiXCR on the 5' RACE reads. The table has about 44,000 distinct CDR3 sequences, around a quarter seen once. CDR3 size: 14 residues. The germline V gene has CDR1 SEHNR and CDR2 FQNEAQ (reference sequence). The J segment lost 8 bases and the V segment lost 3 bases, leaving 6 bases of the junction unmatched. The chain employs TRBV7-9 and TRBJ1-5; 8 positions agree with TRBD1. This receptor was taken from an adult who was a healthcare worker with PCR-confirmed SARS-CoV-2 infection or an uninfected control (not recorded which). Source: whole blood, taken at baseline. This CDR3 is CASSFSRGQEPQHF. The CDR3 coding sequence is TGTGCCAGCAGCTTTTCCAGGGGGCAGGAGCCCCAGCATTTT.